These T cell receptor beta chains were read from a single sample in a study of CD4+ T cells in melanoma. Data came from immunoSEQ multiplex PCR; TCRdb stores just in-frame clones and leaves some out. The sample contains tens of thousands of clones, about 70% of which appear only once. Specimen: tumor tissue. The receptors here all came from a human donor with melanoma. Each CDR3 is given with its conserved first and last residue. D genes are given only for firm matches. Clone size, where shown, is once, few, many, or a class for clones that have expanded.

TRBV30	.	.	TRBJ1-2	TGTGCCTGGAGTACCGGGAAGATCGGCTACACCTTC	CAWSTGKIGYTF
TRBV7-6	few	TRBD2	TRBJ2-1	TGTGCCAGCGCAAGTAGCGGGGGGGTATACAATGAGCAGTTCTTC	CASASSGGVYNEQFF
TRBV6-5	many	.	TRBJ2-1	TGTGCCAGCAGTTACTCGTTGGGGGGCCCCGGTGAGCAGTTCTTC	CASSYSLGGPGEQFF
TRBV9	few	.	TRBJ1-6	TGTGCCAGCAGCGCAGGACGGTATAATTCACCCCTCCACTTT	CASSAGRYNSPLHF
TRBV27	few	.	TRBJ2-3	TGTGCCAGCAGATTTGGGGCGGATACGCAGTATTTT	CASRFGADTQYF
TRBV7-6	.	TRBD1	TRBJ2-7	TGTGCCAGCAGCTTCGGGACAGGGATCTACGAGCAGTACTTC	CASSFGTGIYEQYF
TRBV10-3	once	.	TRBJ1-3	TGTGCCATGATCCGGGAACCTGGTAACACCATATATTTT	CAMIREPGNTIYF
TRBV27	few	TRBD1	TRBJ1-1	TGTGCCAGCAGTTTCACAGGGGGCAGCACTGAAGCTTTCTTT	CASSFTGGSTEAFF
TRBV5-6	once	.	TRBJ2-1	TGTGCCAGCAGCTTGGCCGGGGCGAGTAGGGAGCAGTTCTTC	CASSLAGASREQFF
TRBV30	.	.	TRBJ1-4	TGTGCCTGGAGTGACTGGGGATTTAGTGAAAAACTGTTTTTT	CAWSDWGFSEKLFF